The 15 T cell receptor beta chains presented below share a single source sample, sequenced in a study of yellow fever vaccine responses in identical twins. TCRdb reanalysed the RT-PCR reads using MiXCR and keeps one entry per CDR3 protein. The sample comprises about 5,000 distinct CDR3 sequences, less than 85% of which are singletons, and about 1.8% rests with the top ten. The specimen was T cells from blood (PBMCs), unsorted or a sorted subset (not recorded which), collected before or after yellow fever vaccination (not recorded which). The source of these receptors is a woman between 18 and 29 years old who received the yellow fever vaccine.

This clonotype was seen a few times. The genes are TRBV29-1 and TRBJ2-4, with no clear D. Trimming shortened V by 3 bases and J by 0 bases, and 6 bases separated the two germline ends. There are 13 residues in the CDR3. Germline assignment: CDR1 SQVTM and CDR2 ANQGSEA. DNA of the CDR3: TGCAGCGTTGACGGGCTAGCCAAAAACATTCAGTACTTC. As protein: CSVDGLAKNIQYF.

This clonotype turned up a few times. This rearrangement joins TRBV10-3 to TRBJ2-1; TRBD2 matches at 8 bases. V was clipped by 6 bases and J by 0 bases; unmatched bases: 10. The V gene's germline CDR1 is ENHRY and CDR2 SYGVKD. There are 17 residues in the CDR3. The CDR3: CAIRGEAGRDSYNEQFF. The DNA for the CDR3 is TGTGCCATCAGGGGGGAAGCCGGGAGGGACTCCTACAATGAGCAGTTCTTC.

V gene TRBV7-2 combines with J gene TRBJ1-1, with D hard to call. V was shortened by 2 bases and J by 3 bases, with 7 bases between the two germline ends. This CDR3 is 13 amino acids long. Per germline, CDR1 SGHTA and CDR2 FQGNSA. CDR3 DNA: TGTGCCAGCAGCTTAATTAGGGACACTGAAGCTTTCTTT. It translates to CASSLIRDTEAFF.

This clonotype came up once. J is TRBJ2-1 and V is TRBV7-9; 12 nucleotides align to TRBD2. The V gene's germline CDR1 is SEHNR and CDR2 FQNEAQ (reference sequence). The CDR3 spans 14 residues. V dropped 7 bases and J dropped 5; count of bases not matched to a gene: 3. CDR3 amino acids: CASTGLAGNNEQFF. Written as DNA, the CDR3 is TGTGCCAGCACGGGACTAGCGGGTAACAATGAGCAGTTCTTC.

V and J are TRBV7-6 and TRBJ2-3; 7 nucleotides line up with TRBD2. The CDR3 is 16 residues long. V gave up 1 base and J gave up 1 base; unmatched junction bases: 5. Germline values: CDR1 SGHVS, CDR2 FNYEAQ. CDR3 bases: TGTGCCAGCAGCTTAGGAGCGGGGTCGGGCACAGATACGCAGTATTTT. Protein: CASSLGAGSGTDTQYF.

The V call is TRBV29-1, the J call TRBJ1-3; D is undetermined. The CDR3 sequence is 11 residues long. The germline CDR1 and CDR2 sequences are SQVTM and ANQGSEA. Trimming removed 4 bases from V and 3 bases from J, with 4 bases in between. The CDR3 DNA is TGCAGCGTTGTGGGTGGAAACACCATATATTTT. This sequence encodes CSVVGGNTIYF.

The chain links TRBV10-1 to TRBJ2-1, with 9 bases identical to TRBD2. The CDR3 is 15 residues long. The germline gives CDR1 WNHNN, CDR2 SYGVQD (reference sequence). The V segment lost 2 bases and the J segment 7 bases; nucleotides outside the gene matches: 6. Here the CDR3 reads CASSEVVAGVNEQFF. The DNA for the CDR3 is TGCGCCAGCAGTGAGGTGGTAGCGGGAGTGAATGAGCAGTTCTTC.

The gene calls are TRBV4-1 and TRBJ1-2; 7 bases agree with TRBD1. Germline V CDR1 and CDR2: MGHRA, YSYEKL. The CDR3 length is 14 residues. With 6 bases clipped from V and 3 bases from J, the junction kept 7 bases outside the gene matches. The CDR3 sequence: CASRRTGLDYGYTF. For the CDR3, the DNA is TGCGCCAGCAGGAGGACAGGTTTGGACTATGGCTACACCTTC.

The chain employs TRBV12-3 or TRBV12-4 and TRBJ2-3; no reliable D call. V gave up 0 bases and J gave up 3 bases, with 7 bases separating them. The CDR3 length is 14 residues. In DNA form, the CDR3 reads TGTGCCAGCAGTTTAGCGGCCCCTACAGATACGCAGTATTTT. Its protein is CASSLAAPTDTQYF.

This clonotype has a handful of counts. The genes are TRBV2 and TRBJ2-1, with a possible D match to TRBD2 (6 bases). The CDR3 is 15 amino acids. Germline-derived CDR1 and CDR2 are SNHLY and FYNNEI. Trimming took off 3 bases at V and 5 bases at J, with 14 bases between the two ends. The CDR3: CASSEGPWEDNEQFF. The DNA for the CDR3 is TGTGCCAGCAGTGAGGGCCCGTGGGAGGACAATGAGCAGTTCTTC.

V and J are TRBV19 and TRBJ2-7, with D possibly TRBD1 on 6 matching bases. This CDR3 region has 12 residues. The germline V gene has CDR1 LNHDA and CDR2 SQIVND (reference sequence). Trimming left V 7 bases short and J 5 bases short, with 12 bases between. The CDR3 DNA sequence: TGTGCCAGTATACACAGGGCCCACGAGCAGTACTTC. It encodes CASIHRAHEQYF.

The rearrangement uses TRBV29-1 and TRBJ2-5; 7 bases align to TRBD1. Germline CDR1 SQVTM, CDR2 ANQGSEA. Trimming at V came to 7 bases and at J to 0 bases, leaving 14 bases not matched to a gene. This CDR3 has 16 amino acids. The CDR3 here is CSDRSPRGRNQETQYF. The CDR3 nucleotides read TGCAGCGACCGTTCCCCGAGGGGGCGCAACCAAGAGACCCAGTACTTC.

The rearrangement links TRBV12-3 or TRBV12-4 to TRBJ2-1; TRBD2 aligns across 11 bases. J lost 0 bases, V lost 4 bases, and 5 bases had no gene match. The CDR3 has 17 residues. The CDR3 coding sequence is TGTGCCAGCAGTTCAGGGACTAGCGGTCTCTCCTACAATGAGCAGTTCTTC. Translation gives CASSSGTSGLSYNEQFF.

This chain links TRBV20-1 with TRBJ2-1; D unclear. Germline CDR1 DFQATT, CDR2 SNEGSKA (reference sequence). This CDR3 is 10 amino acids long. V lost 3 bases and J 6 bases, leaving 3 bases between the germline ends. CDR3 DNA: TGCAGTGCTAGCAGCAATGAGCAGTTCTTC. Its translation: CSASSNEQFF.

This chain joins TRBV29-1 and TRBJ2-1; TRBD2 aligns across 11 bases. The CDR3 loop spans 14 amino acids. J gave up 7 bases and V 6 bases, and 8 bases lay outside the gene matches. Per germline, CDR1 SQVTM and CDR2 ANQGSEA. CDR3 amino acids: CSVADGTSGNEQFF. The CDR3 bases are TGCAGCGTCGCAGATGGGACTAGCGGTAATGAGCAGTTCTTC.